This T cell receptor (beta chain) was recorded in a study of T cell responses to AZD1222 COVID-19 vaccine. Study results and limitations: Clonal diversity was possibly underestimated, and white British individuals and females predominated among donors. Reportedly, close to half of spike-specific TCRs are directed against unmutated variant regions. With two AZD1222 doses given, Spike-specific TCR breadth and depth both rose.

As for this clone: Antigen specificity is unknown.

Profiling relied on immunoSEQ multiplex PCR, and the TCRdb table lists in-frame clones only, not all of them. This sample carries around 170,000 clones, roughly 88% of them seen once, and the ten largest clones take 0.99%. The germline V gene encodes CDR1 SGHRS and CDR2 YFSETQ. V lost 4 bases and J 2 bases, leaving 8 bases between the germline ends. The CDR3 is made up of 13 amino acids. The V gene is TRBV5-1, the J gene TRBJ2-3; D uncertain. The sequences come from peripheral blood, collected on day 0 of AZD1222 vaccination. The sequence was collected from an adult in good health. CDR3 protein: CASSPQDTDTQYF. In DNA form, the CDR3 reads TGCGCCAGCAGCCCACAAGACACAGATACGCAGTATTTT.